A single sample gave rise to the 30 T cell receptor beta chains below, sequenced in a study of regulatory and conventional T cells in RAG deficiency. Genomic DNA came from blood conventional CD4+ T cells gated CD25-low CD127-high. The protocol was immunoSEQ multiplex PCR, while the TCRdb copy is restricted to in-frame clones and leaves out a portion. Among 45,000 or so clones listed, 80% to 90% were seen once. Separately, the same data were catalogued under a study of regulatory T cells. That paper notes: Primers: 52 TRBV forward and 13 TRBJ reverse.

The sequencing sample was made of CD4+ effector T cells sorted from blood. The receptors were sampled from a human donor in good health.

This rearrangement joins TRBV2 to TRBJ1-2, with D hard to call. V lost 6 bases and J 8 bases, leaving 16 bases between the germline ends. This CDR3 has 13 amino acids. Per the germline V gene, CDR1 is SNHLY and CDR2 is FYNNEI. The CDR3 protein is CASSDRNKDGYTF. The CDR3 nucleotides read TGTGCCAGCAGCGACCGGAACAAAGACGGCTACACCTTC.

The J gene is TRBJ1-5, the V gene TRBV28; D unresolved. Trimming cost V 5 bases and J 4 bases, with 18 bases left between them. The germline V gene encodes CDR1 MDHEN and CDR2 SYDVKM. This CDR3 spans 16 amino acids. CDR3 amino acids: CASSESAGRLNQPQHF. CDR3 DNA: TGTGCCAGCAGTGAAAGCGCCGGGAGGTTAAATCAGCCCCAGCATTTT. The full variable domain, rest sourced from reference TRBV28 and TRBJ1-5, is DVKVTQSSRYLVKRTGEKVFLECVQDMDHENMFWYRQDPGLGLRLIYFSYDVKMKEKGDIPEGYSVSREKKERFSLILESASTNQTSMYLCASSESAGRLNQPQHFGDGTRLSIL.

V usage is TRBV6-1 and J usage is TRBJ1-1; D not resolved. The V and J ends lost 2 bases and 1 base respectively, with 5 bases between them. The CDR3 is made up of 13 amino acids. Per the germline V gene, CDR1 is MNHNS and CDR2 is SASEGT. The CDR3: CASSEITNTEAFF. The CDR3 nucleotides are TGTGCCAGCAGTGAAATTACGAACACTGAAGCTTTCTTT.

The gene calls are TRBV19 and TRBJ2-6; 9 bases are a match to TRBD1. V gave up 4 bases and J gave up 0 bases; unmatched junction bases: 7. The CDR3 runs to 18 residues. Germline V CDR1 and CDR2: LNHDA, SQIVND (reference sequence). The CDR3 sequence: CASSTRDRDYSGANVLTF. In DNA, the CDR3 is TGTGCCAGTAGTACGAGGGACAGGGACTACTCTGGGGCCAACGTCCTGACTTTC.

The genes are TRBV2 and TRBJ1-1, with D possibly matching TRBD1 (6 bases). The V end was cut by 6 bases, the J end by 5 bases, with 13 bases between. This CDR3 contains 13 residues. The V gene's germline CDR1 is SNHLY and CDR2 FYNNEI. The CDR3 sequence: CASRITGLTEAFF. The CDR3 bases are TGTGCCAGCAGGATTACAGGGTTGACTGAAGCTTTCTTT.

This chain links TRBV6-1 with TRBJ1-3, with TRBD1 as a possible D gene (5 bases). The CDR3 is made up of 14 amino acids. Germline V CDR1 and CDR2: MNHNS, SASEGT. V was shortened by 11 bases and J by 0 bases, with 14 bases between the two germline ends. The CDR3 DNA sequence: TGTGCCCTGGGCTGGGGCAGCTCTGGAAACACCATATATTTT. It is translated as CALGWGSSGNTIYF.

The chain uses TRBV19 and TRBJ1-1; possibly TRBD1 for D (5 bases). V was shortened by 3 bases and J by 1 base, with 12 bases between the two germline ends. Germline assignment: CDR1 LNHDA and CDR2 SQIVND (reference sequence). The CDR3 is 15 residues long. The CDR3 DNA reads TGTGCCAGTAGTATGGAGGGGATGGAGAACACTGAAGCTTTCTTT. Residues: CASSMEGMENTEAFF.

In nucleotides, the CDR3 is TGTGCCAGCAGCATAGGGACTAGCGGGCCCATGAACAATGAGCAGTTCTTC. Its translation is CASSIGTSGPMNNEQFF. This chain uses TRBV5-4 with TRBJ2-1; 12 bases align to TRBD2. Germline lookup yields CDR1 SGHNT and CDR2 YYREEE (reference sequence). V lost 4 bases and J lost 5; bases outside the gene matches: 10. The CDR3 contains 17 residues.

The V gene is TRBV18, the J gene TRBJ1-1; TRBD1 agrees at 7 bases. The CDR3 runs to 16 residues. Germline CDR1 KGHSH, CDR2 LQKENI. After removal of 3 bases from V and 0 bases from J, the junction contained 7 bases not matched to a gene. CDR3 loop: CASSPGQVLMNTEAFF. The CDR3, as DNA: TGTGCCAGCTCACCCGGACAGGTCCTCATGAACACTGAAGCTTTCTTT.

The chain employs TRBV4-2 and TRBJ2-1, with 8 positions matching TRBD1. V gave up 1 base and J gave up 7 bases; unmatched junction bases: 6. Germline CDR1 is LGHNA and CDR2 is YNFKEQ. This CDR3 is built from 15 residues. DNA of the CDR3: TGTGCCAGCAGCCAAGGGGCAGGGGGCAGGAATGAGCAGTTCTTC. It translates to CASSQGAGGRNEQFF.

This clone has only one observation. The gene calls are TRBV5-1 and TRBJ2-5, with D perhaps matching TRBD2 (6 bases). This CDR3 contains 12 residues. CDR1 is SGHRS, CDR2 YFSETQ, per germline. Trimming pared 7 bases from V and 7 bases from J, leaving 14 bases between. The CDR3 spells CASSGTLRTQYF. The CDR3 bases are TGCGCCAGCTCTGGGACTCTTCGGACCCAGTACTTC.

V and J are TRBV11-2 and TRBJ2-5, with 7 bases identical to TRBD1. CDR3 length: 13 residues. With V trimmed by 4 bases and J by 7 bases, 6 bases remained unmatched. Germline CDR1 SGHAT, CDR2 FQNNGV. CDR3 bases: TGTGCCAGCAGCTACGGGACAGATGGGACCCAGTACTTC. Its protein product is CASSYGTDGTQYF.

The gene calls are TRBV7-8 and TRBJ1-6; 7 nucleotides agree with TRBD1. Germline-derived CDR1 and CDR2 are SGHVS and FQNEAQ. The CDR3 is 17 residues long. V gave up 5 bases and J gave up 3 bases; unmatched junction bases: 10. For the CDR3, the DNA is TGTGCCAGCAGCAAAAACCGGACAGGACTCTATAATTCACCCCTCCACTTT. Encoded protein: CASSKNRTGLYNSPLHF. Full variable domain (remainder filled in from reference TRBV7-8 and TRBJ1-6): GAGVSQSPRYKVAKRGQDVALRCDPISGHVSLFWYQQALGQGPEFLTYFQNEAQLDKSGLPSDRFFAERPEGSVSTLKIQRTQQEDSAVYLCASSKNRTGLYNSPLHFGNGTRLTVT.

This sequence joins TRBV4-2 and TRBJ2-5, with 8 bases aligning to TRBD2. With V trimmed by 1 base and J by 5 bases, 24 bases remained unmatched. Looked up from germline, CDR1 is LGHNA and CDR2 is YNFKEQ. The CDR3 runs to 21 residues. CDR3 DNA: TGTGCCAGCAGCCAAGCCAGGGGACCCCGGTCTAGCGGGCAAAGGAGGGAGACCCAGTACTTC. Translated, it gives CASSQARGPRSSGQRRETQYF.

The chain recombines TRBV15 with TRBJ1-3; 9 positions match TRBD1. This CDR3 region has 16 residues. Germline CDR1 LNHNV, CDR2 YYDKDF (reference sequence). J lost 0 bases, V lost 5 bases, and 5 bases had no gene match. The CDR3 bases are TGTGCCACCAGCGGGGGACAGGGAATCTCTGGAAACACCATATATTTT. The encoded protein is CATSGGQGISGNTIYF. The full variable domain, its missing parts supplied by reference TRBV15 and TRBJ1-3, is DAMVIQNPRYQVTQFGKPVTLSCSQTLNHNVMYWYQQKSSQAPKLLFHYYDKDFNNEADTPDNFQSRRPNTSFCFLDIRSPGLGDTAMYLCATSGGQGISGNTIYFGEGSWLTVV.

The rearrangement joins TRBV5-4 to TRBJ2-1, with 7 bases fitting TRBD2. Germline V CDR1 and CDR2: SGHNT, YYREEE (reference sequence). The CDR3 is 13 amino acids. The J segment lost 8 bases and the V segment lost 4 bases, leaving 6 bases of the junction unmatched. CDR3 DNA sequence: TGTGCCAGCAGCATCCTGGGAGGGGATGAGCAGTTCTTC. Translation: CASSILGGDEQFF.

This sequence joins TRBV6-1 and TRBJ2-2, with D uncertain. From germline, CDR1 is MNHNS and CDR2 SASEGT. V dropped 6 bases and J dropped 2 bases, with 13 bases sitting between them. CDR3 length: 15 residues. CDR3 in amino acids: CASRIHSPNTGELFF. CDR3 coding DNA: TGTGCCAGCAGAATACACAGCCCCAACACCGGGGAGCTGTTTTTT.

The chain uses TRBV5-1 and TRBJ1-6; D is ambiguous. V was pared by 0 bases and J by 5 bases, with 9 bases between. CDR3 length equals 15 residues. Germline CDR1 reads SGHRS; CDR2 reads YFSETQ. The CDR3, as DNA: TGCGCCAGCAGCTTGGCCTCAGCAGATAATTCACCCCTCCACTTT. This codes for CASSLASADNSPLHF. Drawing the rest from reference TRBV5-1 and TRBJ1-6, the complete variable domain is KAGVTQTPRYLIKTRGQQVTLSCSPISGHRSVSWYQQTPGQGLQFLFEYFSETQRNKGNFPGRFSGRQFSNSRSEMNVSTLELGDSALYLCASSLASADNSPLHFGNGTRLTVT.

This clone was detected a few times. V gene TRBV15 combines with J gene TRBJ1-3, with D hard to call. There are 13 residues in the CDR3. Per germline, CDR1 LNHNV and CDR2 YYDKDF (reference sequence). The V gene lost 2 bases and the J gene lost 0 bases, with 2 bases spanning the gap. The CDR3 reads CATSRISGNTIYF. In DNA form, the CDR3 reads TGTGCCACCAGCAGAATCTCTGGAAACACCATATATTTT.

The V and J genes are TRBV19 and TRBJ2-7; D uncertain. Germline V gene data show CDR1 as LNHDA and CDR2 as SQIVND (reference sequence). The CDR3 runs 14 residues. V was pared by 0 bases and J by 4 bases, with 10 bases between. The CDR3 here is CASSIEGYRYEQYF. The CDR3 DNA reads TGTGCCAGTAGTATAGAAGGGTATCGGTACGAGCAGTACTTC.

The chain carries TRBV9 and TRBJ1-1, with a weak D call TRBD1 (5 bases). The V gene lost 4 bases and the J gene lost 4 bases, with 14 bases spanning the gap. The CDR3 is 14 amino acids. Germline CDR1 reads SGDLS; CDR2 reads YYNGEE. The CDR3 reads CASSPRRGSTEAFF. The CDR3 DNA reads TGTGCCAGCAGCCCTCGGAGGGGCTCCACTGAAGCTTTCTTT.

This chain connects TRBV18 to TRBJ1-1, with TRBD1 matching over 9 bases. Germline CDR1 KGHSH, CDR2 LQKENI. Unmatched junction bases numbered 9, after V lost 6 bases and J lost 4 bases. The CDR3 extends over 15 amino acids. For the CDR3, the DNA is TGTGCCAGCTCGACGGTACAGGGGGCTTTCACTGAAGCTTTCTTT. It is translated as CASSTVQGAFTEAFF.

The chain carries TRBV10-2 and TRBJ1-1; D is possibly TRBD1 (5 bases). In germline, CDR1 is WSHSY, CDR2 SAAADI. V was shortened by 3 bases and J by 0 bases, with 11 bases between the two germline ends. The CDR3 length is 15 residues. The CDR3 protein is CASSDFGHLNTEAFF. DNA for the CDR3: TGCGCCAGCAGTGACTTCGGACATCTGAACACTGAAGCTTTCTTT.

The chain is built from TRBV19 and TRBJ1-1; 8 bases align to TRBD1. In germline, CDR1 is LNHDA, CDR2 SQIVND (reference sequence). After removal of 2 bases from V and 5 bases from J, the junction contained 4 bases not matched to a gene. The CDR3 sequence is 14 residues long. CDR3 DNA sequence: TGTGCCAGTAGTATACAGGGGGCAAGAACTGAAGCTTTCTTT. Amino acid sequence: CASSIQGARTEAFF.

The chain joins TRBV15 to TRBJ1-2; TRBD1 is a possible D gene (5 bases). This CDR3 is 14 amino acids long. Trimming left V 2 bases short and J 12 bases short, with 19 bases between. In germline, CDR1 is LNHNV, CDR2 YYDKDF (reference sequence). The CDR3 region has the DNA TGTGCCACCAGCAGACAATCAGGGATTGGCGGCCACACCTTC. This translates into CATSRQSGIGGHTF. The full variable domain, in which reference TRBV15 and TRBJ1-2 provide the parts outside the CDR3, is DAMVIQNPRYQVTQFGKPVTLSCSQTLNHNVMYWYQQKSSQAPKLLFHYYDKDFNNEADTPDNFQSRRPNTSFCFLDIRSPGLGDTAMYLCATSRQSGIGGHTFGSGTRLTVV.

The chain employs TRBV2 and TRBJ2-2; D uncertain. The germline V and J ends were trimmed by 4 bases and 5 bases, with 8 bases remaining between them. The length of the CDR3 is 13 residues. CDR1 and CDR2 (germline): SNHLY, FYNNEI. The CDR3 spells CASSASETGELFF. Written as DNA, the CDR3 is TGTGCCAGCAGTGCGAGCGAGACCGGGGAGCTGTTTTTT.

In nucleotides, the CDR3 is TGTGCCAGCAGAACCTGGACTAGCGGCACAGATACGCAGTATTTT. Translation: CASRTWTSGTDTQYF. V gene TRBV6-5 combines with J gene TRBJ2-3, with 9 bases identical to TRBD2. Germline V CDR1 and CDR2: MNHEY, SVGAGI. V shed 6 bases, J shed 1 base, and the junction held 5 bases outside the gene matches. The CDR3 contains 15 residues.

The V gene is TRBV5-1, the J gene TRBJ1-1; D gene ambiguous. The germline V gene has CDR1 SGHRS and CDR2 YFSETQ. Trimming cost V 0 bases and J 0 bases, with 6 bases left between them. The CDR3 is 14 residues long. CDR3 loop: CASSLGTLNTEAFF. In DNA, the CDR3 is TGCGCCAGCAGCTTGGGTACCTTGAACACTGAAGCTTTCTTT. Filled out from reference TRBV5-1 and TRBJ1-1, the complete variable domain reads KAGVTQTPRYLIKTRGQQVTLSCSPISGHRSVSWYQQTPGQGLQFLFEYFSETQRNKGNFPGRFSGRQFSNSRSEMNVSTLELGDSALYLCASSLGTLNTEAFFGQGTRLTVV.

This clone showed up just once. The chain carries TRBV15 and TRBJ2-7; 8 bases match TRBD2. V shed 3 bases, J shed 1 base, and the junction held 11 bases outside the gene matches. CDR3 length: 17 residues. Germline-derived CDR1 and CDR2 are LNHNV and YYDKDF (reference sequence). CDR3 sequence (DNA): TGTGCCACCAGCAGTGGCTTACTAGCGGATCCTTCCTACGAGCAGTACTTC. Translating gives CATSSGLLADPSYEQYF.

The rearrangement joins TRBV9 to TRBJ2-3, with D unresolved. V was cut by 0 bases and J by 4 bases, with 3 bases left in between. Germline-derived CDR1 and CDR2 are SGDLS and YYNGEE. This CDR3 spans 12 amino acids. DNA of the CDR3: TGTGCCAGCAGCGTAGCTCCAGATACGCAGTATTTT. Translation gives CASSVAPDTQYF.